The 28 T cell receptor beta chains below come from one sample, sequenced in a study of blood T cell repertoires in COVID-19. Repertoires were generated with immunoSEQ multiplex PCR, while TCRdb's copy carries only in-frame clones and drops some. The data contain around 84,000 clones, just under 85% of them singletons. The sample was peripheral blood. The receptors stem from an elderly man with active or convalescent COVID-19.

V gene TRBV25-1 combines with J gene TRBJ1-4, with D unresolved. V was cut by 4 bases and J by 4 bases, with 10 bases left in between. Germline lookup yields CDR1 MGHDK and CDR2 SYGVNS. This CDR3 contains 14 residues. This CDR3 reads CASSGGGLNEKLFF. DNA of the CDR3: TGTGCCAGCAGTGGTGGAGGACTTAATGAAAAACTGTTTTTT.

This chain joins TRBV5-1 and TRBJ1-1, with TRBD1 matching over 7 bases. The CDR3 is 18 residues long. Losses at the gene ends were 4 bases for V and 1 base for J; bases not matched to a gene: 16. The V gene's germline CDR1 is SGHRS and CDR2 YFSETQ. Here the CDR3 reads CASSLSIGRQGTNTEAFF. CDR3 nucleotides: TGCGCCAGCAGCCTATCAATAGGGAGACAGGGTACGAACACTGAAGCTTTCTTT.

V is TRBV5-1 and J is TRBJ2-2, with 8 bases aligning to TRBD2. The CDR3 is 16 amino acids. Per the germline V gene, CDR1 is SGHRS and CDR2 is YFSETQ. Trimming cost V 4 bases and J 1 base; bases outside gene matches: 6. CDR3 loop: CASSPRTSKNTGELFF. DNA for the CDR3: TGCGCCAGCAGCCCACGGACTAGCAAGAACACCGGGGAGCTGTTTTTT.

The chain links TRBV6-5 to TRBJ1-6; 8 bases map to TRBD1. This CDR3 comprises 15 residues. V lost 5 bases to trimming and J lost 9 bases; unmatched junction nucleotides: 9. CDR1 and CDR2 (germline): MNHEY, SVGAGI. The CDR3 spells CASSTGQGMGSPLHF. CDR3 DNA sequence: TGTGCCAGCAGTACAGGACAGGGTATGGGTTCACCCCTCCACTTT.

The V call is TRBV3-1 (or the pseudogene TRBV3-2), the J call TRBJ2-5; 11 nucleotides align to TRBD2. With 0 bases clipped from V and 4 bases from J, the junction kept 16 bases outside the gene matches. In germline, CDR1 is LGHDT, CDR2 YNNKEL (reference sequence). The CDR3 runs 20 residues. In DNA form, the CDR3 reads TGTGCCAGCAGCCAAGATCTAGGGGCCTATAGCGGGAGGGACACAGAGACCCAGTACTTC. It specifies CASSQDLGAYSGRDTETQYF.

V gene TRBV3-1 (or the pseudogene TRBV3-2) combines with J gene TRBJ2-5; 15 bases line up with TRBD2. Germline trimming cut 4 bases from V and 0 bases from J; bases unmatched to any gene: 0. The CDR3 consists of 16 residues. Germline CDR1 and CDR2: LGHDT and YNNKEL (reference sequence). CDR3 sequence reads: CASSRTSGGDQETQYF. CDR3 nucleotides: TGTGCCAGCAGCCGGACTAGCGGGGGGGACCAAGAGACCCAGTACTTC.

V usage is TRBV18 and J usage is TRBJ2-7; a possible D gene is TRBD1 (5 bases). CDR1 and CDR2 from the germline V gene are KGHSH and LQKENI. The CDR3 length is 17 residues. The germline V and J ends were trimmed by 4 bases and 1 base, with 20 bases remaining between them. The CDR3 DNA follows: TGTGCCAGCTCACGGGGCCTTGGTCGGCAGGCTTCCTACGAGCAGTACGTC. Protein sequence: CASSRGLGRQASYEQYV.

The chain uses TRBV5-6 and TRBJ2-7; 10 nucleotides agree with TRBD2. The CDR3 has 18 residues. CDR1 and CDR2 (germline): SGHDT, YYEEEE. The ends lost 4 bases at V and 4 bases at J; junction bases unmatched: 17. DNA for the CDR3: TGTGCCAGCAGCCCATGGCAGCGGGGGGGGACAATCCGGTACGAGCAGTACGTC. Translated: CASSPWQRGGTIRYEQYV.

The chain combines TRBV6-2 or TRBV6-3 with TRBJ1-5; no clear D. The CDR3 sequence is 12 residues long. The V gene's germline CDR1 is MNHEY and CDR2 SVGEGT. Trimming removed 2 bases at V and 15 bases at J, with 14 bases between. The CDR3 DNA reads as TGTGCCAGCAGTTACGAGGGCCCTGTTCGGCATTTT. Translation: CASSYEGPVRHF.

This chain links TRBV7-8 with TRBJ2-2; 8 positions agree with TRBD1. The germline gives CDR1 SGHVS, CDR2 FQNEAQ. J lost 4 bases, V lost 8 bases, and 12 bases had no gene match. The CDR3 is made up of 16 amino acids. The CDR3 loop reads CASRDRTGGLTGELFF. DNA of the CDR3: TGTGCCAGCCGTGACAGAACAGGGGGTCTCACCGGGGAGCTGTTTTTT.

V and J are TRBV27 and TRBJ2-1, with 13 bases lining up with TRBD2. With 5 bases clipped from V and 0 bases from J, the junction kept 19 bases outside the gene matches. CDR3 length equals 22 residues. Germline lookup yields CDR1 MNHEY and CDR2 SMNVEV (reference sequence). The CDR3 DNA reads as TGTGCCAGCAGTCCCGGACAGGGACTCGGACTAGCGGGAGTGGTCTCCTACAATGAGCAGTTCTTC. Its translation is CASSPGQGLGLAGVVSYNEQFF.

The chain has TRBV2 and TRBJ1-5; D may be TRBD1 (5 bases). The CDR3 spans 13 residues. V shed 11 bases and J shed 5 bases, with 16 bases lying between them. CDR1 is SNHLY, CDR2 FYNNEI, per germline. CDR3 residues: CAQGPPGDQPQHF. The CDR3 coding sequence is TGTGCCCAAGGGCCCCCGGGGGATCAGCCCCAGCATTTT.

This chain links TRBV5-1 with TRBJ2-5; 7 bases are shared with TRBD2. Losses at the gene ends were 3 bases for V and 5 bases for J; bases not matched to a gene: 10. CDR3 length equals 15 residues. Germline V gives CDR1 SGHRS, CDR2 YFSETQ. The CDR3 region is CASSSAAAGVETQYF. The CDR3 DNA follows: TGCGCCAGCAGCTCTGCCGCGGCGGGAGTGGAGACCCAGTACTTC.

CDR3 DNA sequence: TGTGCCAGCAGCCAACTGACGGGAAGTGGAAACACCATATATTTT. Amino acid sequence: CASSQLTGSGNTIYF. This chain uses TRBV14 with TRBJ1-3; D not certain. V lost 2 bases to trimming and J lost 3 bases, with 11 bases between them. This CDR3 is 15 amino acids long. Germline CDR1 reads SGHDN; CDR2 reads FVKESK. The variable domain in full, completed from reference TRBV14 and TRBJ1-3, reads EAGVTQFPSHSVIEKGQTVTLRCDPISGHDNLYWYRRVMGKEIKFLLHFVKESKQDESGMPNNRFLAERTGGTYSTLKVQPAELEDSGVYFCASSQLTGSGNTIYFGEGSWLTVV.

This clone was seen at least ten times. For the CDR3, the DNA is TGTGCCAGCAGTGAAGCCCTGGCCCAGGGAAAACTGTTTTTT. It encodes CASSEALAQGKLFF. The V and J genes are TRBV2 and TRBJ1-4; perhaps TRBD1 as D (5 bases). This CDR3 spans 14 amino acids. V gave up 0 bases and J gave up 10 bases, with 12 bases separating them. Germline-derived CDR1 and CDR2 are SNHLY and FYNNEI.

The chain carries TRBV19 and TRBJ1-5; no definite D call. Germline assignment: CDR1 LNHDA and CDR2 SQIVND (reference sequence). Trimming shortened V by 4 bases and J by 0 bases, and 16 bases separated the two germline ends. CDR3 length equals 17 residues. In nucleotides, the CDR3 is TGTGCCAGTAGTAGACGCTTCCAGGAACCTAGCAATCAGCCCCAGCATTTT. Amino acid sequence: CASSRRFQEPSNQPQHF.

This chain joins TRBV11-2 and TRBJ2-5; D perhaps matches TRBD2 (7 bases). This CDR3 has 16 residues. Deletions cut 1 base from V and 5 bases from J, with 17 bases between. The germline gives CDR1 SGHAT, CDR2 FQNNGV. The CDR3 nucleotides read TGTGCCAGCAGCTTAGGAGGGGGGGGACATTTGGAGACCCAGTACTTC. This gives the protein CASSLGGGGHLETQYF.

Concerning this clone: Germline and junction disagree at one end, which may indicate a read error. The rearrangement links TRBV2 to TRBJ1-5; the D is unclear. The CDR3 extends over 14 amino acids. Germline V CDR1 and CDR2: SNHLY, FYNNEI. CDR3 bases: TGTGCCAGCAGAGAAGACAAGAGCAATCAGCCCCAGCATTTT. Protein product: CASREDKSNQPQHF. The entire variable domain, with the rest obtained from reference TRBV2 and TRBJ1-5, is as follows: EPEVTQTPSHQVTQMGQEVILRCVPISNHLYFYWYRQILGQKVEFLVSFYNNEISEKSEIFDDQFSVERPDGSNFTLKIRSTKLEDSAMYFCASREDKSNQPQHFGDGTRLSIL.

V usage is TRBV11-2 and J usage is TRBJ1-2; D unclear. The germline V and J ends were trimmed by 2 bases and 4 bases, with 8 bases remaining between them. Germline lookup yields CDR1 SGHAT and CDR2 FQNNGV. The CDR3 sequence is 13 residues long. CDR3 region: CASSLRSGYGYTF. The CDR3 nucleotides are TGTGCCAGCAGCTTACGGTCCGGCTATGGCTACACCTTC. The complete variable domain, with remaining parts taken from reference TRBV11-2 and TRBJ1-2, reads EAGVAQSPRYKIIEKRQSVAFWCNPISGHATLYWYQQILGQGPKLLIQFQNNGVVDDSQLPKDRFSAERLKGVDSTLKIQPAKLEDSAVYLCASSLRSGYGYTFGSGTRLTVV.

This sequence joins TRBV14 and TRBJ1-3; no firm D call. CDR1 is SGHDN and CDR2 is FVKESK in the germline V gene. The CDR3 runs to 14 residues. Trimming shortened V by 1 base and J by 2 bases, and 6 bases separated the two germline ends. CDR3 sequence reads: CASSQVGTGNTIYF. The CDR3 DNA sequence: TGTGCCAGCAGCCAAGTCGGGACTGGAAACACCATATATTTT.

The chain joins TRBV5-1 to TRBJ2-3; the D gene is possibly TRBD2 (6 bases). Germline V gives CDR1 SGHRS, CDR2 YFSETQ. The CDR3 runs 15 residues. V dropped 2 bases and J dropped 5 bases, with 15 bases sitting between them. CDR3 amino acids: CASSFRVGSEDTQYF. CDR3 nucleotide sequence: TGCGCCAGCAGCTTCCGAGTCGGGAGTGAAGATACGCAGTATTTT.

The genes are TRBV11-3 and TRBJ2-1, with D tentatively TRBD2 (5 bases). This CDR3 is 13 amino acids long. The V and J ends lost 2 bases and 7 bases respectively, with 9 bases between them. The V gene's germline CDR1 is SGHNT and CDR2 YENEEA. DNA for the CDR3: TGTGCCAGCAGCTTATCTAGCCTTAATGAGCAGTTCTTC. Amino acid sequence: CASSLSSLNEQFF.

The chain links TRBV7-9 to TRBJ2-7; 8 positions match TRBD1. The J segment lost 2 bases and the V segment lost 5 bases, leaving 5 bases of the junction unmatched. This CDR3 region has 14 residues. From germline, CDR1 is SEHNR and CDR2 FQNEAQ (reference sequence). The CDR3 sequence is CASSRTGSAYEQYV. In nucleotides, the CDR3 is TGTGCCAGCAGCCGGACAGGGAGCGCCTACGAGCAGTACGTC.

This clone was seen a few times. Here the CDR3 DNA reads TGTGCCTGGAGTGTCGCGAATGGAAACACCATATATTTT. The encoded protein is CAWSVANGNTIYF. The chain links TRBV30 to TRBJ1-3, with unresolved D. This CDR3 is 13 amino acids long. Germline lookup yields CDR1 GTSNPN and CDR2 SVGIG (reference sequence). V shed 0 bases and J shed 3 bases, with 6 bases lying between them.

The chain carries TRBV6-2 or TRBV6-3 and TRBJ1-2; D remains unclear. The CDR3 consists of 11 residues. V shed 4 bases and J shed 5 bases, with 5 bases lying between them. Looked up from germline, CDR1 is MNHEY and CDR2 is SVGEGT. Here the CDR3 reads CASSSSYGYTF. CDR3 bases: TGTGCCAGCAGTTCGAGTTATGGCTACACCTTC.

This clone has only a few counts. CDR3 region: CASSLGMGGNTQYF. For the CDR3, the DNA is TGCGCCAGCAGCTTGGGTATGGGGGGGAATACGCAGTATTTT. This rearrangement joins TRBV5-1 to TRBJ2-3; 7 bases map to TRBD2. CDR3 size: 14 residues. The V and J ends lost 0 bases and 7 bases, in that order; junction bases with no gene match: 5. CDR1 is SGHRS, CDR2 YFSETQ, per germline.

Here the CDR3 DNA reads TGTGCCAGTAGTATAGAAGCTAGCTCCTATAATTCACCCCTCCACTTT. Its protein is CASSIEASSYNSPLHF. The gene calls are TRBV19 and TRBJ1-6; D not certain. The CDR3 spans 16 residues. V was clipped by 0 bases and J by 0 bases, with 6 bases between them. The germline V gene has CDR1 LNHDA and CDR2 SQIVND (reference sequence).

The genes are TRBV4-1 and TRBJ2-5; the match to TRBD1 covers 9 bases. The CDR3 is 22 residues long. The germline CDR1 and CDR2 sequences are MGHRA and YSYEKL. V dropped 3 bases and J dropped 3; count of bases not matched to a gene: 26. The CDR3 nucleotides are TGCGCCAGCAGCCACAGACAGGGGGAGTCCTCAAGAGTCTCCGGTCCTGAAGAGACCCAGTACTTC. Translating it yields CASSHRQGESSRVSGPEETQYF.